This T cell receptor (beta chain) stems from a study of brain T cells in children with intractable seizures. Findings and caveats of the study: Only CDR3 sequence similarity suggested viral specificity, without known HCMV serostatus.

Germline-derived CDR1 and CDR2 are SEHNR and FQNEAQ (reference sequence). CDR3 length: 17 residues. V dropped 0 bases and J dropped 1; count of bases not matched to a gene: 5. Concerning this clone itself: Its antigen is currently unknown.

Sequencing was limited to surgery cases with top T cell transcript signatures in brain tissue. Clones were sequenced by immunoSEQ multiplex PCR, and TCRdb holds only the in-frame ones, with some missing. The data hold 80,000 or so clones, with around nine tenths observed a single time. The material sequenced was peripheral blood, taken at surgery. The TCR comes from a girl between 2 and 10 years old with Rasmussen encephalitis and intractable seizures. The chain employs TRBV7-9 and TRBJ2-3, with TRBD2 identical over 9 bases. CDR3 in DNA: TGTGCCAGCAGCTTAGCGGTCGCTAGCGGGGGCACAGATACGCAGTATTTT. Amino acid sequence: CASSLAVASGGTDTQYF. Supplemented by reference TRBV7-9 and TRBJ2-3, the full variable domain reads DTGVSQNPRHKITKRGQNVTFRCDPISEHNRLYWYRQTLGQGPEFLTYFQNEAQLEKSRLLSDRFSAERPKGSFSTLEIQRTEQGDSAMYLCASSLAVASGGTDTQYFGPGTRLTVL.